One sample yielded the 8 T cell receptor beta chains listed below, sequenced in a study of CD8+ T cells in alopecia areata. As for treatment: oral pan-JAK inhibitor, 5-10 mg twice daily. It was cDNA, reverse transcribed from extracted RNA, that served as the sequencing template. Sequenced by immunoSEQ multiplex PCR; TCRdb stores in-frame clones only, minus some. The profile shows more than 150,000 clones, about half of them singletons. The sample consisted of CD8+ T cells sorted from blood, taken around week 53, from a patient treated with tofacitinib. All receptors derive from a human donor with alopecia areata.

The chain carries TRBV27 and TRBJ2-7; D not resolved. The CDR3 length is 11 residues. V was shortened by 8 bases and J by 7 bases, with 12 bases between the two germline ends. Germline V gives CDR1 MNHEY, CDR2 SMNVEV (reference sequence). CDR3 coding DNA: TGTGCCAGCGGGCTTGTACCTGAGCAGTACTTC. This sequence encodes CASGLVPEQYF.

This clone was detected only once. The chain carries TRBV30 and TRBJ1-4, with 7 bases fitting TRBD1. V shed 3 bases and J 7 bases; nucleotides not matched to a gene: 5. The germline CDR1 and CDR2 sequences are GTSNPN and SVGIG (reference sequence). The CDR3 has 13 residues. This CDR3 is CAWSPQGSEKLFF. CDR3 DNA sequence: TGTGCCTGGAGCCCACAGGGGAGTGAAAAACTGTTTTTT.

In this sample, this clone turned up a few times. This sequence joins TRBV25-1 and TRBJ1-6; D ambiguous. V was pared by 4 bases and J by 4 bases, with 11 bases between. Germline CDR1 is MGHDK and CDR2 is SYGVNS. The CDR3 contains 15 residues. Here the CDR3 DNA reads TGTGCCAGCAGTGTCGCAACTGCTTATAATTCACCCCTCCACTTT. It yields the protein CASSVATAYNSPLHF.

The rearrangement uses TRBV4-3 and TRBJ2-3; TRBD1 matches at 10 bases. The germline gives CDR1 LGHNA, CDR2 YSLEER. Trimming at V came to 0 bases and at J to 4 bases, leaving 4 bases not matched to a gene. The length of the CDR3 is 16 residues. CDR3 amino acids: CASSQDLGQGADTQYF. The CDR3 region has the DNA TGCGCCAGCAGCCAAGATCTTGGACAGGGGGCAGATACGCAGTATTTT.

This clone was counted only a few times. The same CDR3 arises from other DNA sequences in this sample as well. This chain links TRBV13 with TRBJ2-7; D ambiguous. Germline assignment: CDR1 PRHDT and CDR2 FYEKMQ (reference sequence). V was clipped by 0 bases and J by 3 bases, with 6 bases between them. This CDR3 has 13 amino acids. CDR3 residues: CASSLGRDYEQYF. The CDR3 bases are TGTGCCAGCAGCTTAGGGAGAGACTACGAGCAGTACTTC.

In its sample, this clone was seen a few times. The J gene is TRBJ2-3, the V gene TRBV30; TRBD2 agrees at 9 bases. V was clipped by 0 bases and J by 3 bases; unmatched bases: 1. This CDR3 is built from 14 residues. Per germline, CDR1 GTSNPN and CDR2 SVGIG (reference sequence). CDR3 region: CAWSVSGGTDTQYF. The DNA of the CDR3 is TGTGCCTGGAGTGTTAGCGGGGGAACAGATACGCAGTATTTT. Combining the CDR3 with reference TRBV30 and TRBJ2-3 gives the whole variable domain SQTIHQWPATLVQPVGSPLSLECTVEGTSNPNLYWYRQAAGRGLQLLFYSVGIGQISSEVPQNLSASRPQDRQFILSSKKLLLSDSGFYLCAWSVSGGTDTQYFGPGTRLTVL.

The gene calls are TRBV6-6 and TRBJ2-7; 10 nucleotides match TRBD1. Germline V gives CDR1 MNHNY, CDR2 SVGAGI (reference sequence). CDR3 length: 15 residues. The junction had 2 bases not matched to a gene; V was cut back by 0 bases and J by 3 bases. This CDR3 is CASSYSTGGDYEQYF. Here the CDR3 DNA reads TGTGCCAGCAGTTACTCGACAGGGGGCGACTACGAGCAGTACTTC.

The CDR3 DNA reads as TGTGCCAGCTCCGGACAGGGGGCTGGGGCCAACGTCCTGACTTTC. Its translation is CASSGQGAGANVLTF. The chain recombines TRBV18 with TRBJ2-6; 10 nucleotides line up with TRBD1. After removal of 6 bases from V and 2 bases from J, the junction contained 1 base not matched to a gene. CDR3 length: 15 residues. CDR1 and CDR2 from the germline V gene are KGHSH and LQKENI.